This T cell receptor (beta chain) was recovered during a study of tumor-infiltrating lymphocytes in primary liver carcinoma. Study results and limitations: Top-250-clone fractions were significantly higher in tumors than in blood (p = 0.039).

TCR beta cDNA came from about 500 ng total RNA, primed with a constant-region primer. TCR beta libraries came from three nested multiplex PCR rounds using slightly modified ARM-PCR. The first two PCR rounds used TRBV1-TRBV30 forward primers with a C-beta reverse primer, nine to eleven cycles each. TCRdb reanalysed the multiplex PCR reads using MiXCR and keeps one entry per CDR3 protein. Found here are approximately 92,000 distinct CDR3 sequences, less than 70% of them singletons; the top ten hold under 30%. The CDR3 spans 13 residues. The V gene's germline CDR1 is MDHEN and CDR2 SYDVKM. Note on this clonotype: Its antigen is as yet unknown. A read error may account for a junction end that differs from germline.

The approximately 20-31 mg bulk tissue piece was not sorted before simultaneous RNA and DNA extraction. Surgery removed the patients' primary liver carcinoma. The TCR sequence derives from a man in his forties with primary liver carcinoma and hepatitis B virus infection. The sequenced sample was tumor-adjacent normal liver tissue. The chain is built from TRBV28 and TRBJ2-7; possible D gene TRBD2, 6 bases. In nucleotides, the CDR3 is TGTGCCAGCAGCCCCGGAGGGCACTACGAGCAATACTTC. Its translation: CASSPGGHYEQYF.